This TCR beta chain was captured by sequencing in a study of blood T cell repertoires in COVID-19. About the study: Both acute and convalescent COVID-19 samples were obtained from the United States, Italy and Spain.

This CDR3 is 13 amino acids long. Germline CDR1 is SGHRS and CDR2 is YFSETQ. Trimming left V 4 bases short and J 4 bases short, with 12 bases between. Sequencing was performed with immunoSEQ multiplex PCR; in TCRdb, only in-frame clones are kept and a portion is missing. The top ten hold 6.2% of the sample, which has some 110,000 clones, more than 60% seen once. The sequencing input was peripheral blood. The rearrangement uses TRBV5-1 and TRBJ2-7; maybe TRBD2 (6 bases). This clonotype was obtained from a man between 70 and 80 years old with acute or convalescent COVID-19. In DNA, the CDR3 is TGCGCCAGCAGCCAGGGACTGATATACGAGCAGTACTTC. Translated: CASSQGLIYEQYF.